These T cell receptor beta chains were read from a single sample in a study of blood T cell repertoires in COVID-19. Method: immunoSEQ multiplex PCR; TCRdb's copy keeps in-frame clones and lacks some. The table lists some 230,000 clones, approximately 83% of them singletons. The sample comprised peripheral blood. The receptors here all came from a woman aged 30 to 39 who had recovered from COVID-19. Each CDR3 is given with its conserved first and last residue. Each record gives: clone size, D gene, V gene, J gene, CDR3 length, CDR3 DNA, CDR3 protein. The D gene is left open where the match is weak. Clone size is stated in some rows and not others, as once, few, many or a class when expanded.

-,TRBD1,TRBV9,TRBJ1-2,13,TGTGCCAGCAGCCGGACAGGGAACTATGGCTACACCTTC,CASSRTGNYGYTF
few,-,TRBV11-1,TRBJ2-2,13,TGTGCCAGCAGCTTAGCAGGGGTCGGGGAGCTGTTTTTT,CASSLAGVGELFF
few,-,TRBV4-2,TRBJ2-2,14,TGTGCCAGCAGCCAGCGCCGGGACACAGGGGAGCTGTTTTTT,CASSQRRDTGELFF
-,TRBD1,TRBV5-5,TRBJ1-6,18,TGTGCCAGCAGCTGGTGGACAGGCGCTCTGGGTTTTAATTCACCCCTCCACTTT,CASSWWTGALGFNSPLHF
-,TRBD1,TRBV10-1,TRBJ2-5,18,TGCGCCAGCACCACTCCCATACCAGACAGGGGCTTAGGAGAGACCCAGTACTTC,CASTTPIPDRGLGETQYF
-,-,TRBV7-2,TRBJ1-2,13,TGTGCCAGCAGCCCTCTGCCGGAGGTTGGCTACACCTTC,CASSPLPEVGYTF
-,TRBD1,TRBV7-6,TRBJ2-5,15,TGTGCCAGCAGTTCAGGGACAGGCGGGCAAGAGACCCAGTACTTC,CASSSGTGGQETQYF
-,-,TRBV28,TRBJ2-7,13,TGTGCCAGCAGTTTATCCGGGGGTGGCGAGCAGTACTTC,CASSLSGGGEQYF
-,-,TRBV27,TRBJ1-2,14,TGTGCCAGCAGCAAGAACCCTAGACAGTATGGCTACACCTTC,CASSKNPRQYGYTF
-,TRBD2,TRBV11-2,TRBJ2-5,17,TGTGCCAGCAGCTTAGAGAAACTAGCGGGAGTTGCAGAGACCCAGTACTTC,CASSLEKLAGVAETQYF
-,-,TRBV7-9,TRBJ2-7,14,TGTGCCACCGGAAGGGGCAGCCAACTCTACGAGCAGTACTTC,CATGRGSQLYEQYF
few,TRBD1,TRBV19,TRBJ2-1,15,TGTGCCAGTAGTATTCGGGACAGGGACCACAATGAGCAGTTCTTC,CASSIRDRDHNEQFF
-,-,TRBV11-2,TRBJ2-3,13,TGTGCCAGCAGCCTGGACTCTTCCGATACGCAGTATTTT,CASSLDSSDTQYF
-,-,TRBV27,TRBJ2-1,12,TGTGCCAGCAGCCGAGGTGGATTCGGGCAGTTCTTC,CASSRGGFGQFF
-,-,TRBV27,TRBJ1-2,18,TGTGCCAGCAGTCCACAGACAGCCGTCGCAGCCCGGAGCTATGGCTACACCTTC,CASSPQTAVAARSYGYTF
-,TRBD2,TRBV5-4,TRBJ2-7,15,TGTGCCAGCAGCTTGGGGCTAGCGGGAAATTACGAGCAGTACTTC,CASSLGLAGNYEQYF
-,-,TRBV28,TRBJ1-1,14,TGTGCCAGCAGTTTGCCCGGGAGGGACACTGAAGCTTTCTTT,CASSLPGRDTEAFF
-,-,TRBV9,TRBJ2-5,13,TGTGCCAGCAGCGTAGACAACAAAGAGACCCAGTACTTC,CASSVDNKETQYF
-,TRBD2,TRBV6-1,TRBJ2-1,16,TGTGCCAGCAGTGAAGGGGGTAGCGGGAGTCTCAATGAGCAGTTCTTC,CASSEGGSGSLNEQFF
-,-,TRBV9,TRBJ2-5,13,TGTGCCAGCAGCGTAAGGTTGGAGGAGACCCAGTACTTC,CASSVRLEETQYF
once,TRBD1,TRBV9,TRBJ1-1,14,TGTGCCAGCAGCGAGGCGACAGGGGCCACTGAAGCTTTCTTT,CASSEATGATEAFF
once,TRBD2,TRBV10-3,TRBJ2-5,15,TGTGCCATCAGTGAGTCGACTAGCGGCTACGGGGCCCAGTACTTC,CAISESTSGYGAQYF
-,TRBD1,TRBV28,TRBJ1-1,15,TGTGCCAGCAGTTCCCAGGGGGGAGGCCGCTCTGAAGCTTTCTTT,CASSSQGGGRSEAFF
-,TRBD2,TRBV24-1,TRBJ2-3,19,TGTGCCACCAGTGATCATGGGACTAGCGGGGTCTTCTTCCCAGATACGCAGTATTTT,CATSDHGTSGVFFPDTQYF
-,-,TRBV5-1,TRBJ1-4,14,TGCGCCAGCAGCGTGGAAGGAGTTAATGAAAAACTGTTTTTT,CASSVEGVNEKLFF
-,TRBD2,TRBV11-2,TRBJ2-7,15,TGTGCCAGCAGCTTGTTACTAGCGGGTTACTACGAGCAGTACTTC,CASSLLLAGYYEQYF
-,TRBD2,TRBV5-1,TRBJ2-3,11,TGCGCCAGCAGGGGGGAGGGTACGCAGTATTTT,CASRGEGTQYF
few,TRBD2,TRBV7-3,TRBJ2-3,17,TGTGCCAGCAGCTTAATTGGGCCTAGCGGGAGCACAGATACGCAGTATTTT,CASSLIGPSGSTDTQYF
once,TRBD2,TRBV6-1,TRBJ2-7,16,TGTGCCAGCAGTGCTTTTGGACTAGCGGTATCCTACGAGCAGTACTTC,CASSAFGLAVSYEQYF
once,-,TRBV20-1,TRBJ2-1,10,TGCAGTGCCGTAGCCAATGAGCAGTTCTTC,CSAVANEQFF
-,TRBD2,TRBV4-1,TRBJ2-3,17,TGCGCCAGCACCCTCGGAGTAGCGGGAGGAGTCACAGATACGCAGTATTTT,CASTLGVAGGVTDTQYF
once,-,TRBV7-9,TRBJ1-2,11,TGTGCCAGCAGTACCAGATACCGAGAGGCCTTC,CASSTRYREAF
-,-,TRBV28,TRBJ2-7,13,TGTGCCAGCAGTTTATTAGCCCGCTACGAGCAGTACTTC,CASSLLARYEQYF
-,-,TRBV29-1,TRBJ2-1,15,TGCAGCGTGGTCAGGGGAATCGATCTCTACAATGAGCAGTTCTTC,CSVVRGIDLYNEQFF
few,-,TRBV10-1,TRBJ1-1,16,TGCGCCAGCAGCCACCTTCCGGGACACGAGAACACTGAAGCTTTCTTT,CASSHLPGHENTEAFF